This T cell receptor beta chain is from a study of T-cell reconstitution after alpha-beta-depleted transplantation in children. Of note for this clonotype: What it binds is unknown.

CDR1 and CDR2 (germline): KGHSH, LQKENI. J lost 3 bases, V lost 6 bases, and 7 bases had no gene match. This CDR3 comprises 14 residues. Study observations and caveats: As was reported, about two months after transplant, alpha-beta T cells came from several hundred expanded graft clones. Surviving recipient cells, namely T cells and thymic progenitors, were the source of high day-60 TCRbeta diversity in some patients.

The TCRbeta library incorporated unique molecular identifiers. TCRdb itself ran the PCR reads through MiXCR, one entry per CDR3 protein. The sample lists fewer than 500,000 distinct CDR3 sequences; approximately 42% were seen once. The receptor comes from a girl aged 2 to 10 with aplastic anemia, due to receive a stem cell transplant. The chain carries TRBV18 and TRBJ2-5; 7 bases align to TRBD1. This material consisted of PBMCs, taken before TCRalphabeta/CD19-depleted stem cell transplant. Here the CDR3 reads CASSPVGTEETQYF. The CDR3 DNA sequence: TGTGCCAGCTCGCCTGTAGGGACAGAAGAGACCCAGTACTTC.